This T cell receptor beta chain was found in a study of shared clonotypes between healthy human individuals. Germline values: CDR1 LNHDA, CDR2 SQIVND (reference sequence). Trimming stripped 10 bases from V and 0 bases from J, with 9 bases between. This CDR3 is built from 13 residues. About 280 ng DNA, approximately 30,000 T cell genomes, went into unsorted PBMC replicate PCRs. Sequenced by immunoSEQ multiplex PCR; TCRdb stores in-frame clones only, minus some. The data contain about 460,000 clones, 75% to 80% of them singletons. Donors comprised only Caucasian adults living in Nashville, Tennessee. Genomic DNA, for the unsorted samples, came from tens of millions of PBMCs.

This receptor was taken from a woman in her forties in good health. Some clones in this sample may be carry-over from other donors' samples. Sequencing used PBMCs. V is TRBV19 and J is TRBJ1-4; D is possibly TRBD1 (5 bases). The CDR3 bases are TGTGCCACCACGACAGCAACTAATGAAAAACTGTTTTTT. Translating it yields CATTTATNEKLFF.